Following are 3 T cell receptor beta chains from one sample sequenced in a study of cytomegalovirus exposure and HLA in healthy donors. The PCR used 60 Vbeta and 13 Jbeta primers. TCRdb keeps only in-frame clones here, not all; method: immunoSEQ multiplex PCR. The top ten hold around 10% of the sample, which has some 42,000 clones, about 47% seen once. Sequencing was performed on PBMCs. These TCRs come from a human donor in good health.

This clone was seen only a few times. The chain couples TRBV7-3 to TRBJ2-1; a possible D gene is TRBD1 (6 bases). Trimming removed 4 bases at V and 7 bases at J, with 8 bases between. Germline V gives CDR1 SGHTA, CDR2 FQGTGA. The CDR3 totals 12 residues. Here the CDR3 DNA reads TGTGCCAGCAGCTCGCAGGGGAATGAGCAGTTCTTC. As protein: CASSSQGNEQFF.

The chain carries TRBV2 and TRBJ1-2, with 7 bases aligning to TRBD1. The CDR3 is 14 residues long. Unmatched junction bases numbered 9, after V lost 7 bases and J lost 4 bases. The V gene's germline CDR1 is SNHLY and CDR2 FYNNEI. The CDR3 DNA follows: TGTGCCAGCACCCAAGAGGGACAGTTCTATGGCTACACCTTC. Amino acid sequence: CASTQEGQFYGYTF.

This sequence joins TRBV7-2 and TRBJ2-4, with 15 bases identical to TRBD2. Germline lookup yields CDR1 SGHTA and CDR2 FQGNSA. CDR3 length: 18 amino acids. J was trimmed by 6 bases and V by 1 base; bases with no gene match: 7. In nucleotides, the CDR3 is TGTGCCAGCAGCTTAGGAGGACTAGCGGGGGGGCGCGTAAACATTCAGTACTTC. The encoded protein is CASSLGGLAGGRVNIQYF.